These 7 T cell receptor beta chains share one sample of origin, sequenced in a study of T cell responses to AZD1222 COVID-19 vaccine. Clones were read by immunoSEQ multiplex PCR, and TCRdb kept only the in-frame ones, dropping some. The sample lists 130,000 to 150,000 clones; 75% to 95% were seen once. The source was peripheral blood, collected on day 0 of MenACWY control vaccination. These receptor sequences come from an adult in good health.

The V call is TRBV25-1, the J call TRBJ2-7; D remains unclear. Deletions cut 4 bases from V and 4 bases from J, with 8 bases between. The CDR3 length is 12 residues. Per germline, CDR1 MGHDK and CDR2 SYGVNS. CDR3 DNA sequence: TGTGCCAGCAGTGTGTTGGGGTACGAGCAGTACTTC. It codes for CASSVLGYEQYF.

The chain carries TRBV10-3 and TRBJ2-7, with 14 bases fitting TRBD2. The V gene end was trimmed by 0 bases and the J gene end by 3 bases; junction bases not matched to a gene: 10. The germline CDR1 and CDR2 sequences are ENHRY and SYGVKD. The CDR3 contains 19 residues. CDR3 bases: TGTGCCATCAGTGAGTCGGGACTAGCGGGAGCCGAGTCATTCTACGAGCAGTACTTC. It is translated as CAISESGLAGAESFYEQYF.

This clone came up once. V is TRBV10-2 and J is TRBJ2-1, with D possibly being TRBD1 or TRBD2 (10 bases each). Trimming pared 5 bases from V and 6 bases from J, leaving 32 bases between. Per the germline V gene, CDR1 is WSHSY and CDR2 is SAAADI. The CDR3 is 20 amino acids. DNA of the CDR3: TGCGCCAGCAGTCAATCGACAGGGGGCCCAGCGGGAGGGCCATTCAATGAGCAGTTCTTC. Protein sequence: CASSQSTGGPAGGPFNEQFF.

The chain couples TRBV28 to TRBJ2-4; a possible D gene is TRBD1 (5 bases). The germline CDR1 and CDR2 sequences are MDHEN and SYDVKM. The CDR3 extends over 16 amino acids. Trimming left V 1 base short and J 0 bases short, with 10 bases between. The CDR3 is CASSLFGRVAKNIQYF. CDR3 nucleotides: TGTGCCAGCAGTTTATTCGGCAGGGTAGCCAAAAACATTCAGTACTTC.

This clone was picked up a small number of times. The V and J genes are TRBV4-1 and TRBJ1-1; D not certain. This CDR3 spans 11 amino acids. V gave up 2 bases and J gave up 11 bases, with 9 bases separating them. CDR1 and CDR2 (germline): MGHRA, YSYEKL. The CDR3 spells CASSQYEQAFF. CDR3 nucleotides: TGCGCCAGCAGCCAATACGAGCAGGCTTTCTTT.

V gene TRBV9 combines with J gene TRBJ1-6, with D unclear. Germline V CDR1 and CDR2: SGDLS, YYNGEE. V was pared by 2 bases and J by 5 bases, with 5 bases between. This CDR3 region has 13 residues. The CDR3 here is CASSVSNNSPLHF. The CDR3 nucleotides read TGTGCCAGCAGCGTTAGCAATAATTCACCCCTCCACTTT.

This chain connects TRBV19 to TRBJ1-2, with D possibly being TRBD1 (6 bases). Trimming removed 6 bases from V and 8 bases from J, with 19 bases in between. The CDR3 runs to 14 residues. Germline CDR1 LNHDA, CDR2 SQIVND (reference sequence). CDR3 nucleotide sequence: TGTGCCAGTAGGCTCTCCCTGGGGGCTCAAGGCTACACCTTC. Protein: CASRLSLGAQGYTF. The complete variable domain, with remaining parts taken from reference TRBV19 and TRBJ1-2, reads DGGITQSPKYLFRKEGQNVTLSCEQNLNHDAMYWYRQDPGQGLRLIYYSQIVNDFQKGDIAEGYSVSREKKESFPLTVTSAQKNPTAFYLCASRLSLGAQGYTFGSGTRLTVV.